This note documents a single TCR beta chain sequence. Its antigen is not known. Other DNA sequences from this sample encode an identical CDR3 as well. Selected positively for CCR7 and CD45RO-negative, naive CD8 cells excluded terminally differentiated effector memory CD45RA+ cells. The sample belongs to a study of shared clonotypes between healthy human individuals. Points from the study as a whole: Sharing across four donors was seen in around 5.1% of naive CD4 clonotypes.

TCRdb's table, derived via immunoSEQ multiplex PCR, lists solely in-frame clones and lacks some. The top ten clones hold approximately 24% of a sample with about 680,000 clones, roughly nine tenths of them seen once. Sequences were obtained from naive CD8+ T cells sorted from blood. The sequence was collected from a man aged 30 to 45 in good health.

CDR3 nucleotide sequence: TGTGCCAGCAGCTTAGGAGGATCCTACGAGCAGTACTTC. It codes for CASSLGGSYEQYF. This chain joins TRBV11-2 and TRBJ2-7; D is undetermined. The CDR3 extends over 13 amino acids. The germline gives CDR1 SGHAT, CDR2 FQNNGV. The V end was cut by 1 base, the J end by 1 base, with 5 bases between.